A single sample gave rise to the 10 T cell receptor beta chains below, sequenced in a study of cytomegalovirus exposure and HLA in healthy donors. The PCR used 60 Vbeta and 13 Jbeta primers. Some clones are missing from TCRdb's copy, which holds only in-frame ones; the method was immunoSEQ multiplex PCR. This table has 150,000 to 200,000 clones, more than 75% appearing once. Sequenced sample: PBMCs. The receptors shown here come from a woman between 50 and 59 years old in good health and CMV-seronegative.

This chain joins TRBV10-3 and TRBJ1-5; D remains unclear. This CDR3 is built from 13 residues. V was shortened by 5 bases and J by 4 bases, with 9 bases between the two germline ends. CDR1 and CDR2 from the germline V gene are ENHRY and SYGVKD. The CDR3 nucleotides read TGTGCCATCAGTTCGGCGGGGAATCAGCCCCAGCATTTT. Encoded protein: CAISSAGNQPQHF.

This clone was counted between two and nine times. A junction boundary mismatches the germline segment, possibly from a read error. This chain joins TRBV2 and TRBJ1-3, with 8 bases aligning to TRBD1. This CDR3 has 15 residues. Germline V CDR1 and CDR2: SNHLY, FYNNEI. The CDR3 DNA is TGTGCCAGCAGGACAGGGGTATTCTCTAGAAACACCATATATTTT. Protein: CASRTGVFSRNTIYF.

CDR3 residues: CASAPGAYEQYF. CDR3 DNA: TGTGCTAGTGCCCCCGGGGCCTACGAGCAGTACTTC. The rearrangement links TRBV12-5 to TRBJ2-7; the D gene is possibly TRBD2 (5 bases). The germline V gene encodes CDR1 LGHNT and CDR2 FRNRAP. V was cut by 7 bases and J by 2 bases, with 9 bases left in between. This CDR3 region has 12 residues.

The CDR3 DNA reads as TGTGCCAGCGGACCGGGGGGGTCTGGAAACACCATATATTTT. Its protein product is CASGPGGSGNTIYF. The chain joins TRBV9 to TRBJ1-3; possibly TRBD1 for D (5 bases). Germline-derived CDR1 and CDR2 are SGDLS and YYNGEE. This CDR3 comprises 14 residues. Trimming pared 7 bases from V and 1 base from J, leaving 12 bases between.

The gene calls are TRBV18 and TRBJ1-2, with 9 bases matching TRBD1. V was clipped by 0 bases and J by 3 bases; unmatched bases: 11. This CDR3 comprises 18 residues. The germline CDR1 and CDR2 sequences are KGHSH and LQKENI. The chain's CDR3 is CASSPPLAPTGGHYGYTF. Written as DNA, the CDR3 is TGTGCCAGCTCACCACCACTGGCCCCGACAGGGGGTCACTATGGCTACACCTTC.

CDR3 sequence reads: CASSYLTSGSIYEQYF. CDR3 DNA sequence: TGTGCCAGCAGCTACCTGACTAGCGGGAGTATCTACGAGCAGTACTTC. The chain links TRBV7-2 to TRBJ2-5; 12 bases map to TRBD2. The J call may be incorrect, as the DNA end agrees better with TRBJ2-7. Germline assignment: CDR1 SGHTA and CDR2 FQGNSA. The length of the CDR3 is 16 residues.

This clone occurred a few times. The chain joins TRBV4-1 to TRBJ1-1; TRBD1 agrees at 10 bases. The V segment lost 3 bases and the J segment 4 bases; nucleotides outside the gene matches: 8. This CDR3 is built from 16 residues. The germline V gene encodes CDR1 MGHRA and CDR2 YSYEKL. The chain's CDR3 is CASSQRQGATGTEAFF. CDR3 in DNA: TGCGCCAGCAGCCAGAGACAGGGGGCCACGGGCACTGAAGCTTTCTTT.

The genes are TRBV7-9 and TRBJ2-7, with 9 bases identical to TRBD1. V lost 3 bases and J lost 3; bases outside the gene matches: 12. Germline V gives CDR1 SEHNR, CDR2 FQNEAQ (reference sequence). The CDR3 loop spans 17 amino acids. DNA of the CDR3: TGTGCCAGCAGCTTCAATACCGGGACAGGGATATTCTACGAGCAGTACTTC. It codes for CASSFNTGTGIFYEQYF.

This clone was recorded only once. V gene TRBV27 combines with J gene TRBJ2-5; D gene uncertain. The J call may not be correct, given that the DNA end is closer to TRBJ2-7. This CDR3 contains 13 residues. CDR1 is MNHEY and CDR2 is SMNVEV in the germline V gene (reference sequence). The CDR3 protein is CASSRPGRSEQYF. CDR3 DNA: TGTGCCAGCAGTCGCCCTGGCCGGAGCGAGCAGTACTTC.

The V call is TRBV28, the J call TRBJ1-3; D not certain. V dropped 5 bases and J dropped 0 bases, with 8 bases sitting between them. Per germline, CDR1 MDHEN and CDR2 SYDVKM. The CDR3 spans 14 residues. The CDR3 DNA reads as TGTGCCAGCAGTCTAGATTTCTCTGGAAACACCATATATTTT. This codes for CASSLDFSGNTIYF.